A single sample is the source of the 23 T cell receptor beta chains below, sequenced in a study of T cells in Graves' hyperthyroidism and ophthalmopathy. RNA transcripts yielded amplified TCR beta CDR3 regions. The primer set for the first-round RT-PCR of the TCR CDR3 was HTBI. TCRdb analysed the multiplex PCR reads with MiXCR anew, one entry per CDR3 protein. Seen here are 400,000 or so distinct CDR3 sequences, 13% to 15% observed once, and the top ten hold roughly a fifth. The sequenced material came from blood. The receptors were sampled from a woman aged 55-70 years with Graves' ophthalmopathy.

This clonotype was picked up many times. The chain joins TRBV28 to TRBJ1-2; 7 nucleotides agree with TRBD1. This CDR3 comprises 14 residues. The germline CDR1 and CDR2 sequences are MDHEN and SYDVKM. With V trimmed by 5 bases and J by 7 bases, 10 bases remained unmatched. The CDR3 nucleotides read TGTGCCAGCAGTCCTACAGGGGCCGCTTCTGGCTACACCTTC. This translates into CASSPTGAASGYTF.

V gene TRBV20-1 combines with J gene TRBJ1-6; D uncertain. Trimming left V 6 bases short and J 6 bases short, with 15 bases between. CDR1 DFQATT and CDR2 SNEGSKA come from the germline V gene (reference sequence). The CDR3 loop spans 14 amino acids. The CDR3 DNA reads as TGCAGTGCCCCCCCGCAGCGTTTTAATTCACCCCTCCACTTT. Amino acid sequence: CSAPPQRFNSPLHF.

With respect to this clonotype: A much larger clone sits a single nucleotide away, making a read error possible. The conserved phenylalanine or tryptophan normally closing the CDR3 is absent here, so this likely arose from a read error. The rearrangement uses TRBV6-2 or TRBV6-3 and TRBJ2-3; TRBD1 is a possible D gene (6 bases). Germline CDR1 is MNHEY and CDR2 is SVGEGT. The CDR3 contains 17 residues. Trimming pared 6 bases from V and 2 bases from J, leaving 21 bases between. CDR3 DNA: TGTGCCAGCAGGGAAAGTTCCCCTCAGGGGTACACAGATACGCAGTATCTT. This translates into CASRESSPQGYTDTQYL.

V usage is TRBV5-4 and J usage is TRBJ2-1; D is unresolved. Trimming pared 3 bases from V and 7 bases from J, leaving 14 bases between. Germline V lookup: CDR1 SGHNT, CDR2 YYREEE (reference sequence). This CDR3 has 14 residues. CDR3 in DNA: TGTGCCAGCAGCTCCGGTAGGGCTATTAATGAGCAGTTCTTC. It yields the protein CASSSGRAINEQFF.

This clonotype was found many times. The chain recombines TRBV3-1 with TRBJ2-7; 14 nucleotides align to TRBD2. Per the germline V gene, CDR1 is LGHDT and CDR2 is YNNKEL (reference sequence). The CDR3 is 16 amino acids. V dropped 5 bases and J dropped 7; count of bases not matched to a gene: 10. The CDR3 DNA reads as TGTGCCAGCAGCAGACCGGGACTAGCGGGAGTAGTGGAGCAGTACTTC. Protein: CASSRPGLAGVVEQYF.

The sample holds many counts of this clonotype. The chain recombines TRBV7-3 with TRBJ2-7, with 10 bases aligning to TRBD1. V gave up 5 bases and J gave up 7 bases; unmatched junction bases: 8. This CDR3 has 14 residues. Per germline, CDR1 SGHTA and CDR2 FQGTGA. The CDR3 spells CASSPTGGRVEQYF. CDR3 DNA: TGTGCCAGCAGCCCGACAGGGGGCCGAGTTGAGCAGTACTTC.

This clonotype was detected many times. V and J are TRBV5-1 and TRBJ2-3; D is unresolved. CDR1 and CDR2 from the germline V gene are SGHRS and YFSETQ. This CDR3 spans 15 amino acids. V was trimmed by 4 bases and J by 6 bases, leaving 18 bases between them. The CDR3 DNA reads TGCGCCAGCAGCCAACCGACCCTGCCGGCGGATACGCAGTATTTT. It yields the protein CASSQPTLPADTQYF.

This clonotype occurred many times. CDR3 DNA: TGTGCCTGGAGTGTCGGAGATGACAGGGCCTTCCCAACCTACGAGCAGTACTTC. Encoded protein: CAWSVGDDRAFPTYEQYF. This chain uses TRBV30 with TRBJ2-7, with TRBD1 matching 7 bases. This CDR3 is 18 amino acids long. Germline V gives CDR1 GTSNPN, CDR2 SVGIG (reference sequence). With 0 bases clipped from V and 2 bases from J, the junction kept 16 bases outside the gene matches.

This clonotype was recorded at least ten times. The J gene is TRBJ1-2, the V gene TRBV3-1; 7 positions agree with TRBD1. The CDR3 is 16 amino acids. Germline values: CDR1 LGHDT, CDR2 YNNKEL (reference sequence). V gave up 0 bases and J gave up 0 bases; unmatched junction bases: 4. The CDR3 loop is CASSQEGGRANYGYTF. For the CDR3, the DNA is TGTGCCAGCAGCCAAGAAGGGGGCAGAGCTAACTATGGCTACACCTTC.

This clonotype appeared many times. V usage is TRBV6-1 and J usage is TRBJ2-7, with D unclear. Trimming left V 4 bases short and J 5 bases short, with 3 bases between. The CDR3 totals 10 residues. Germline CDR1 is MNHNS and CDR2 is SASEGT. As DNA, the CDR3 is TGTGCCAGCAGTGTCCACGAGCAGTACTTC. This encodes CASSVHEQYF.

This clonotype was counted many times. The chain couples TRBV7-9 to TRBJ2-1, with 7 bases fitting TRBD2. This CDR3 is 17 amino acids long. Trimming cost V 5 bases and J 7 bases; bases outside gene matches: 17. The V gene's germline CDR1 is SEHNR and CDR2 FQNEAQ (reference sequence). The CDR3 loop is CASSPHRSSGAGNEQFF. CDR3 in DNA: TGTGCCAGCAGCCCCCATCGTTCGAGCGGGGCAGGAAATGAGCAGTTCTTC.

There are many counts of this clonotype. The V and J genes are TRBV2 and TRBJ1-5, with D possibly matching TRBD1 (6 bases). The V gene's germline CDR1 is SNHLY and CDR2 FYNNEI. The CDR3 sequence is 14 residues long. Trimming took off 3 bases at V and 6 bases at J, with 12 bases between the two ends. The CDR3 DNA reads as TGTGCCAGCAGTGACACCTACAGGGTTCAGCCCCAGCATTTT. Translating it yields CASSDTYRVQPQHF.

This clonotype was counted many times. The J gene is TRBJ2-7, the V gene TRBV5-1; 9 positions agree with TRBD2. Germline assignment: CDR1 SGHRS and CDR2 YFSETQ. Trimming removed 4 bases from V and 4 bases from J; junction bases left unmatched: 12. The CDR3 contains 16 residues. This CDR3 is CASSPGTSPLPYEQYF. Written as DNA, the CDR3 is TGCGCCAGCAGCCCAGGGACTAGCCCCCTACCTTACGAGCAGTACTTC.

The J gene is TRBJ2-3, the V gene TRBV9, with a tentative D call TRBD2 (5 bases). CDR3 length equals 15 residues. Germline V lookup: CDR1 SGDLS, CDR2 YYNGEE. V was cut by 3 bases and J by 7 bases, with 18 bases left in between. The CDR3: CASSAHEGVVYTQYF. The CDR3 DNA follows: TGTGCCAGCAGCGCCCATGAGGGTGTCGTGTATACGCAGTATTTT. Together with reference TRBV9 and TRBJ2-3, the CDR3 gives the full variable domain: DSGVTQTPKHLITATGQRVTLRCSPRSGDLSVYWYQQSLDQGLQFLIQYYNGEERAKGNILERFSAQQFPDLHSELNLSSLELGDSALYFCASSAHEGVVYTQYFGPGTRLTVL.

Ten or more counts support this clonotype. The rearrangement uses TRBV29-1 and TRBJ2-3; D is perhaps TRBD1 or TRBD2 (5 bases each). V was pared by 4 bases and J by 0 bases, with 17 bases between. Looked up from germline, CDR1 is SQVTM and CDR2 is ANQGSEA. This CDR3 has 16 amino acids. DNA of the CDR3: TGCAGCGTTGGCGCCGGGGACGGCTATAGCACAGATACGCAGTATTTT. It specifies CSVGAGDGYSTDTQYF.

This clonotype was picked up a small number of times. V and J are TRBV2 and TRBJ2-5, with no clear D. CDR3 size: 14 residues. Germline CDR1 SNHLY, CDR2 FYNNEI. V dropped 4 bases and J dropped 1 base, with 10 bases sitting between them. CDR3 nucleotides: TGTGCCAGCAGTGCCGGAGCCCTCCAAGAGACCCAGTACTTC. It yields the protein CASSAGALQETQYF. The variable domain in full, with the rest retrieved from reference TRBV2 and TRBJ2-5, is EPEVTQTPSHQVTQMGQEVILRCVPISNHLYFYWYRQILGQKVEFLVSFYNNEISEKSEIFDDQFSVERPDGSNFTLKIRSTKLEDSAMYFCASSAGALQETQYFGPGTRLLVL.

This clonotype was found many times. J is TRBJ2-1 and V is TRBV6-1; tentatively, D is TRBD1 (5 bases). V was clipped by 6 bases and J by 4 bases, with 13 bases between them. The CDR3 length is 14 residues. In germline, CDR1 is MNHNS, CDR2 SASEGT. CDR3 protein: CASSALTAYNEQFF. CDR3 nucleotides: TGTGCCAGCAGCGCCTTGACAGCATACAATGAGCAGTTCTTC.

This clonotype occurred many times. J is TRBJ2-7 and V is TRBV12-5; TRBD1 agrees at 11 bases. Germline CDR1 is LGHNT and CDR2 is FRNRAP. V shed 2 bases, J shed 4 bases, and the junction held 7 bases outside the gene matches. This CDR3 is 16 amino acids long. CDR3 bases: TGTGCTAGTGGTTTGACTTCCGGGACAGGGGGTTACGAGCAGTACTTC. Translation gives CASGLTSGTGGYEQYF.

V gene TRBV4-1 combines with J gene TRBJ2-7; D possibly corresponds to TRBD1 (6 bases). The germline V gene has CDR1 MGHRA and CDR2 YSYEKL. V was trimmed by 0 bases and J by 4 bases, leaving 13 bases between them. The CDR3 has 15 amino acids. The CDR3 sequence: CASSQDVNRVYEQYF. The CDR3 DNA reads TGCGCCAGCAGCCAAGATGTTAACAGGGTATACGAGCAGTACTTC.

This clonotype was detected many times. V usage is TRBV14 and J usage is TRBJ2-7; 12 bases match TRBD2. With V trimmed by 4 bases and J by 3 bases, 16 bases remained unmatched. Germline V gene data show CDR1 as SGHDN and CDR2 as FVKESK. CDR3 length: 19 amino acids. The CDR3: CASSPRSSGRAGAYYEQYF. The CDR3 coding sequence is TGTGCCAGCAGCCCAAGGTCTAGCGGGAGGGCCGGGGCCTACTACGAGCAGTACTTC.

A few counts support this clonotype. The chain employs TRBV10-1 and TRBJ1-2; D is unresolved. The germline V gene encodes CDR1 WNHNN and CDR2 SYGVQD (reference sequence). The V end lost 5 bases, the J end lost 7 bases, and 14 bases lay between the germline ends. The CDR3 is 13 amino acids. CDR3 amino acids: CASSRSWAAGYTF. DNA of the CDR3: TGCGCCAGCAGTCGTTCTTGGGCTGCTGGCTACACCTTC.

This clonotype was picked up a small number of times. CDR3 loop: CASSLAQGSYGYTF. In nucleotides, the CDR3 is TGCGCCAGCAGCTTGGCCCAGGGTTCCTATGGCTACACCTTC. The V call is TRBV5-1, the J call TRBJ1-2, with a tentative D call TRBD1 (5 bases). The germline CDR1 and CDR2 sequences are SGHRS and YFSETQ. Trimming pared 0 bases from V and 4 bases from J, leaving 10 bases between. This CDR3 is 14 amino acids long.

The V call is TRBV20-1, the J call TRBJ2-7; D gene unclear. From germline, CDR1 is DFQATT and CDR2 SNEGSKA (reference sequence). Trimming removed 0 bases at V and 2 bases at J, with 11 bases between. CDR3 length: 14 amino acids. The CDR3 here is CSARDPQATYEQYF. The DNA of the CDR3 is TGCAGTGCTAGAGACCCCCAGGCCACCTACGAGCAGTACTTC.